This passage covers 10 T cell receptor beta chains from one sample sequenced in a study of response to subunit inactivated influenza vaccine. In TCRdb, the RT-PCR reads were re-called with MiXCR into one record per CDR3 protein. The sample lists around 480,000 distinct CDR3 sequences, approximately 15% occurring once. Sequenced material: CD4+ T cells sorted from PBMCs, taken approximately 25 months after vaccination. The receptors originated from a man aged 50-75 years who received an inactivated influenza vaccine.

The chain employs TRBV6-1 and TRBJ2-2; D is ambiguous. Looked up from germline, CDR1 is MNHNS and CDR2 is SASEGT. Trimming cost V 1 base and J 5 bases, with 8 bases left between them. There are 14 residues in the CDR3. The CDR3 nucleotides read TGTGCCAGCAGTGAAGTTTGGAGTACCGGGGAGCTGTTTTTT. This gives the protein CASSEVWSTGELFF.

This clonotype was detected a few times. V gene TRBV10-3 combines with J gene TRBJ2-5, with TRBD1 identical over 8 bases. Unmatched junction bases numbered 10, after V lost 6 bases and J lost 4 bases. The germline V gene has CDR1 ENHRY and CDR2 SYGVKD. The CDR3 consists of 15 residues. The CDR3 region is CAIRAKTTGGETQYF. As DNA, the CDR3 is TGTGCCATCAGGGCTAAGACCACAGGGGGAGAGACCCAGTACTTC.

This clonotype was counted between two and nine times. V is TRBV7-2 and J is TRBJ2-3; D unresolved. The V end was cut by 5 bases, the J end by 6 bases, with 15 bases between. CDR3 size: 14 residues. Germline V CDR1 and CDR2: SGHTA, FQGNSA. CDR3 region: CASSLLVRRDTQYF. DNA of the CDR3: TGTGCCAGCAGCCTACTTGTCAGAAGGGATACGCAGTATTTT.

The chain employs TRBV5-5 and TRBJ1-1; D gene unclear. The V end lost 0 bases, the J end lost 1 base, and 10 bases lay between the germline ends. CDR3 length equals 15 residues. Germline loops: CDR1 SGHKS, CDR2 YYEKEE (reference sequence). CDR3 DNA sequence: TGTGCCAGCAGCTTGGGAGGAGCCGAGAACACTGAAGCTTTCTTT. Its protein product is CASSLGGAENTEAFF.

This rearrangement joins TRBV30 to TRBJ1-1, with 9 bases aligning to TRBD1. Germline-derived CDR1 and CDR2 are GTSNPN and SVGIG (reference sequence). The V and J ends lost 4 bases and 5 bases, in that order; junction bases with no gene match: 8. The CDR3 loop spans 14 amino acids. CDR3 DNA sequence: TGTGCCTGGACCTACAGGGGGCCGCGGACTGAAGCTTTCTTT. This encodes CAWTYRGPRTEAFF.

This clonotype was seen only a few times. The V and J genes are TRBV12-3 or TRBV12-4 and TRBJ2-7; TRBD1 matches at 11 bases. J gave up 5 bases and V 1 base, and 4 bases lay outside the gene matches. This CDR3 contains 15 residues. The CDR3: CASSLVGTGGDEQYF. The CDR3 region has the DNA TGTGCCAGCAGTTTAGTCGGGACAGGGGGGGACGAGCAGTACTTC.

Ten or more counts support this clonotype. The chain combines TRBV12-3 or TRBV12-4 with TRBJ2-3, with D uncertain. Deletions cut 6 bases from V and 2 bases from J, with 6 bases between. The CDR3 is made up of 12 amino acids. This CDR3 reads CASRPATDTQYF. CDR3 nucleotides: TGTGCCAGCAGGCCGGCCACAGATACGCAGTATTTT.

This clonotype has a handful of counts. V gene TRBV11-1 combines with J gene TRBJ1-2; TRBD1 matches at 9 bases. CDR3 length: 15 residues. CDR1 is SGHAT and CDR2 is FQDESV in the germline V gene (reference sequence). V gave up 5 bases and J gave up 3 bases; unmatched junction bases: 7. The CDR3 region has the DNA TGTGCCAGCAGCCCTGGACAGGGGACCCACTATGGCTACACCTTC. Protein product: CASSPGQGTHYGYTF. The entire variable domain, with the rest obtained from reference TRBV11-1 and TRBJ1-2, is as follows: EAEVAQSPRYKITEKSQAVAFWCDPISGHATLYWYRQILGQGPELLVQFQDESVVDDSQLPKDRFSAERLKGVDSTLKIQPAELGDSAMYLCASSPGQGTHYGYTFGSGTRLTVV.

The sample holds many counts of this clonotype. This chain joins TRBV29-1 and TRBJ2-7; no reliable D call. Germline CDR1 reads SQVTM; CDR2 reads ANQGSEA. The length of the CDR3 is 17 residues. V was trimmed by 5 bases and J by 0 bases, leaving 23 bases between them. The CDR3 reads CSVLATPRDGSSYEQYF. CDR3 sequence (DNA): TGCAGCGTTTTAGCTACCCCCCGTGACGGAAGCTCCTACGAGCAGTACTTC.

The J gene is TRBJ2-3, the V gene TRBV29-1, with D uncertain. The CDR3 totals 11 residues. Germline V gene data show CDR1 as SQVTM and CDR2 as ANQGSEA. V was clipped by 5 bases and J by 5 bases, with 8 bases between them. The CDR3 sequence is CSVPSGDTQYF. The CDR3 coding sequence is TGCAGCGTTCCTTCCGGAGATACGCAGTATTTT.